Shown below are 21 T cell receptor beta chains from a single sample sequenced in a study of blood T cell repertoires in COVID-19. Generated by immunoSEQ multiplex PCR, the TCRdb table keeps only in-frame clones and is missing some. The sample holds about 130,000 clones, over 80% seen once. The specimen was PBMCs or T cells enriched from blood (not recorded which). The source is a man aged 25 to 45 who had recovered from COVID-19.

The CDR3 reads CASSPPFRHF. The CDR3 nucleotides read TGTGCCAGCAGTCCCCCCTTTCGGCATTTT. The chain employs TRBV27 and TRBJ1-5; D is ambiguous. V lost 5 bases to trimming and J lost 15 bases, with 11 bases between them. Germline CDR1 MNHEY, CDR2 SMNVEV (reference sequence). The CDR3 contains 10 residues.

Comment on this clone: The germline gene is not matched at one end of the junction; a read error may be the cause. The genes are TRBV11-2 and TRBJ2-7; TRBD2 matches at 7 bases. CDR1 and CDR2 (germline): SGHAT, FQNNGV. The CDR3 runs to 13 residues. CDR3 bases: TGTGCCAGCAGCTTAGGGCGGGAGTACGGGCAGTACTTC. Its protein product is CASSLGREYGQYF.

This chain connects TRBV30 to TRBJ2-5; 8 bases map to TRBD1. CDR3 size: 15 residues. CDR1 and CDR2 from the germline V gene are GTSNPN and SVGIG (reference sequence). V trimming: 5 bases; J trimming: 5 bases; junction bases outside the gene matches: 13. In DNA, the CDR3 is TGTGCCTGGGCAGGACAGGGCGGGTTGGGGGAGACCCAGTACTTC. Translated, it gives CAWAGQGGLGETQYF.

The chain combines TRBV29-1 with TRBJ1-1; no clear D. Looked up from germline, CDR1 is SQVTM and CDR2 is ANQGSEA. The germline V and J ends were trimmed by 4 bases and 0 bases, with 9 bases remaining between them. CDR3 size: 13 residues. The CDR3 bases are TGCAGCGTTGTCAGGCAAATGAACACTGAAGCTTTCTTT. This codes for CSVVRQMNTEAFF.

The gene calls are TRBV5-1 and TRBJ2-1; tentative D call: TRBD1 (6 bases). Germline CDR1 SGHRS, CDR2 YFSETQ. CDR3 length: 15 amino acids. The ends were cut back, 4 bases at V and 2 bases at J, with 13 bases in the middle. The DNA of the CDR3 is TGCGCCAGCAGCGACGGGACAAGTACCTACAATGAGCAGTTCTTC. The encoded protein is CASSDGTSTYNEQFF. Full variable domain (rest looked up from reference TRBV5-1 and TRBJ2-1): KAGVTQTPRYLIKTRGQQVTLSCSPISGHRSVSWYQQTPGQGLQFLFEYFSETQRNKGNFPGRFSGRQFSNSRSEMNVSTLELGDSALYLCASSDGTSTYNEQFFGPGTRLTVL.

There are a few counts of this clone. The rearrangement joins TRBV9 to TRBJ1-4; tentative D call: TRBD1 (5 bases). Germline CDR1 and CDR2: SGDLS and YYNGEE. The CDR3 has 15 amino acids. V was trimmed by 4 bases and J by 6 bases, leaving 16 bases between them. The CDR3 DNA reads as TGTGCCAGCAGCCCGGACACCTTTGGGGATGAAAAACTGTTTTTT. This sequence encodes CASSPDTFGDEKLFF.

Here the CDR3 reads CASRQGVDTEAFF. CDR3 DNA sequence: TGTGCCAGCAGACAGGGTGTGGACACTGAAGCTTTCTTT. This chain connects TRBV25-1 to TRBJ1-1; D possibly corresponds to TRBD1 (6 bases). Trimming took 6 bases from V and 3 from J, leaving 11 bases between them. Germline V gives CDR1 MGHDK, CDR2 SYGVNS. The CDR3 extends over 13 amino acids.

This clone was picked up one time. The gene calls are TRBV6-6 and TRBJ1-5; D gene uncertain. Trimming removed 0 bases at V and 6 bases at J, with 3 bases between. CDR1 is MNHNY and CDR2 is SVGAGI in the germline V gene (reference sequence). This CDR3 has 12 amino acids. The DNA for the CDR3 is TGTGCCAGCAGTTACTCGGCTCAGCCCCAGCATTTT. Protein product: CASSYSAQPQHF.

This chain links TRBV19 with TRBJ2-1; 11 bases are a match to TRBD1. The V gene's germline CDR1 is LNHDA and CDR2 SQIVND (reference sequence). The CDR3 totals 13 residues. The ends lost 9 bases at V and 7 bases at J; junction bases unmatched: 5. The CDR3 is CASRDRGNNEQFF. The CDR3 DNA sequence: TGTGCCAGCCGGGACAGGGGGAATAATGAGCAGTTCTTC.

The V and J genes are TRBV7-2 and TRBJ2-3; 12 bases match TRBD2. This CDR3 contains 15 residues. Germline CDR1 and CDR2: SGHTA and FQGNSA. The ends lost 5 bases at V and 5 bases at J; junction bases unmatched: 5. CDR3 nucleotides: TGTGCCAGCAGCCCCCGGACTAGCGGGGTAGATACGCAGTATTTT. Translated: CASSPRTSGVDTQYF.

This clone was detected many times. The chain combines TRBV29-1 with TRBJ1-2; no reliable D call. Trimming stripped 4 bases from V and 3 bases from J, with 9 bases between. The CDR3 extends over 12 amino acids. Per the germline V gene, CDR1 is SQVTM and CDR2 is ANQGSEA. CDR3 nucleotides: TGCAGCGTTGTAGAGTCGTACTATGGCTACACCTTC. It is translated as CSVVESYYGYTF.

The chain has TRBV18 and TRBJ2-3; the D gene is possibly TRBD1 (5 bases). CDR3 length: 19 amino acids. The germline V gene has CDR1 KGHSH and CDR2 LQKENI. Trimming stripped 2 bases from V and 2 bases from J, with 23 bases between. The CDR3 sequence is CASSPSLQGSVGDTDTQYF. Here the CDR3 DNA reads TGTGCCAGCTCACCATCCCTCCAGGGAAGTGTTGGGGACACAGATACGCAGTATTTT.

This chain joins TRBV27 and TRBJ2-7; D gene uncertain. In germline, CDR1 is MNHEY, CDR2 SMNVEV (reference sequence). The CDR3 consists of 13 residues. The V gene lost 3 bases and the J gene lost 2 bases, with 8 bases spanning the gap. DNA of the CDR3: TGTGCCAGCAGTTTGAGGTCGACCTACGAGCAGTACTTC. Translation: CASSLRSTYEQYF.

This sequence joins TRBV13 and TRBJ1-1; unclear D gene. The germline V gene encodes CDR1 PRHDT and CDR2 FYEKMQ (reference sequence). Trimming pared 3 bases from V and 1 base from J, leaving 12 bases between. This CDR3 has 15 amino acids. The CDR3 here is CASSFWTEKNTEAFF. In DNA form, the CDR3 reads TGTGCCAGCAGCTTCTGGACTGAGAAGAACACTGAAGCTTTCTTT. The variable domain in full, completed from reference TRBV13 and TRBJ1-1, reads AAGVIQSPRHLIKEKRETATLKCYPIPRHDTVYWYQQGPGQDPQFLISFYEKMQSDKGSIPDRFSAQQFSDYHSELNMSSLELGDSALYFCASSFWTEKNTEAFFGQGTRLTVV.

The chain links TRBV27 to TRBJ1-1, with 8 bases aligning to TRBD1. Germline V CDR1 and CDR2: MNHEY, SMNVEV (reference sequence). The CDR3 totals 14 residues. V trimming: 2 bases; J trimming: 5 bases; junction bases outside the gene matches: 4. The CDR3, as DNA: TGTGCCAGCAGTTTAGGACAGGGAAGGACTGAAGCTTTCTTT. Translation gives CASSLGQGRTEAFF.

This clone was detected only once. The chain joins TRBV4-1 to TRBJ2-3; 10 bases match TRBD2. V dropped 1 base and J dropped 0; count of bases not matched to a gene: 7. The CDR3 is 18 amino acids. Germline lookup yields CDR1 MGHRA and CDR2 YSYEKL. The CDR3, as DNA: TGCGCCAGCAGCCAAGCGTGGCTAGCGGGGGACAGCACAGATACGCAGTATTTT. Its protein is CASSQAWLAGDSTDTQYF.

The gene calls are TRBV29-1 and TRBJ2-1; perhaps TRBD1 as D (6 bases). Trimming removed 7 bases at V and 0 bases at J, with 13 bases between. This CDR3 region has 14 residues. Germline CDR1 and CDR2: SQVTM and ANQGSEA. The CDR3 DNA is TGCAGCGCCCTGACAGGTAGCTCCTACAATGAGCAGTTCTTC. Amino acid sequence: CSALTGSSYNEQFF.

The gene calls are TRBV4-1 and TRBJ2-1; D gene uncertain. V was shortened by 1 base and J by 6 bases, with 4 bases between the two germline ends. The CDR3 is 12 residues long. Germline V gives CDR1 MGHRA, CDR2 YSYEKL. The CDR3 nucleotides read TGCGCCAGCAGCCAAGCATTCAATGAGCAGTTCTTC. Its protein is CASSQAFNEQFF.

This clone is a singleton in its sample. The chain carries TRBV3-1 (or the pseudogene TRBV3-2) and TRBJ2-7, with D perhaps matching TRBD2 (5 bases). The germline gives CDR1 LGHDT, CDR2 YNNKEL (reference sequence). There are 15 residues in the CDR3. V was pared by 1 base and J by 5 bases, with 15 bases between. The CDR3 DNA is TGTGCCAGCAGCCAAGGGTCGGGAACCATCGACGAGCAGTACTTC. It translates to CASSQGSGTIDEQYF.

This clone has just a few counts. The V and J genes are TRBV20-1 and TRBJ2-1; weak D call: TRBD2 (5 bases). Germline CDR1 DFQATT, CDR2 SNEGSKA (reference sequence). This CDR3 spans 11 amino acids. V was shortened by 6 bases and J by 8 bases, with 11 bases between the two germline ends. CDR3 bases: TGCAGTGCCGCCGTGAGGGATGAGCAGTTCTTC. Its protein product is CSAAVRDEQFF.

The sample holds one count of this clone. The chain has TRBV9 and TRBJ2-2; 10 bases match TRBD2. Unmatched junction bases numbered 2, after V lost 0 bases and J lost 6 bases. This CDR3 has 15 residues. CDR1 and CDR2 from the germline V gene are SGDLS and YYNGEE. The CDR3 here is CASSVALAGAGELFF. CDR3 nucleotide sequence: TGTGCCAGCAGCGTAGCCCTAGCGGGAGCCGGGGAGCTGTTTTTT.